These T cell receptor beta chains were read from a single sample in a study of multiple sclerosis patients with progressive multifocal leukoencephalopathy. The repertoire was sequenced with immunoSEQ multiplex PCR; TCRdb's copy has only in-frame clones and lacks some. Counted here are 26,000 or so clones, approximately 89% occurring once; the ten biggest clones make up around 2%. The source was PBMCs, collected from a patient treated with natalizumab. These receptor sequences come from a man aged 30 to 45 with multiple sclerosis. Each CDR3 is given with its conserved first and last residue. Each record gives: clone size, J gene, V gene, D gene, CDR3 protein, CDR3 DNA. The D gene is left open where the match is weak. Not all rows give a size; the values are once, few, many and, for expanded clones, a class.

abundance: .
j_gene: TRBJ1-6
v_gene: TRBV5-1
d_gene: .
CDR3aa: CASSFLKDNSPLHF
CDR3nt: TGCGCCAGCAGCTTCCTTAAGGATAATTCACCCCTCCACTTT

abundance: .
j_gene: TRBJ2-6
v_gene: TRBV6-5
d_gene: .
CDR3aa: CASSRGNSGANVLTF
CDR3nt: TGTGCCAGCAGCCGGGGTAACTCTGGGGCCAACGTCCTGACTTTC

abundance: .
j_gene: TRBJ2-1
v_gene: TRBV2
d_gene: TRBD2
CDR3aa: CARQASGGLASYNEQFF
CDR3nt: TGTGCCAGACAGGCTAGCGGGGGGCTAGCGTCCTACAATGAGCAGTTCTTC

abundance: .
j_gene: TRBJ2-1
v_gene: TRBV6-6
d_gene: .
CDR3aa: CASSYSDYNEQFF
CDR3nt: TGTGCCAGCAGTTACTCGGACTACAATGAGCAGTTCTTC

abundance: .
j_gene: TRBJ1-1
v_gene: TRBV6-6
d_gene: .
CDR3aa: CASSPIGGTEAFF
CDR3nt: TGTGCCAGCAGCCCTATTGGGGGCACTGAAGCTTTCTTT

abundance: once
j_gene: TRBJ2-7
v_gene: TRBV13
d_gene: .
CDR3aa: CASSLRIGSIGYEQYF
CDR3nt: TGTGCCAGCAGCTTACGAATCGGCTCCATTGGCTACGAGCAGTACTTC

abundance: .
j_gene: TRBJ2-1
v_gene: TRBV7-9
d_gene: TRBD2
CDR3aa: CASMGLAGARNEQFF
CDR3nt: TGTGCCAGCATGGGTCTAGCGGGAGCTAGGAATGAGCAGTTCTTC

abundance: .
j_gene: TRBJ2-7
v_gene: TRBV6-6
d_gene: .
CDR3aa: CASSYLYEQYF
CDR3nt: TGTGCCAGCAGTTACCTCTACGAGCAGTACTTC

abundance: .
j_gene: TRBJ2-7
v_gene: TRBV29-1
d_gene: .
CDR3aa: CSVEFQYGGYEQYF
CDR3nt: TGCAGCGTTGAATTCCAGTACGGTGGGTACGAGCAGTACTTC

abundance: once
j_gene: TRBJ1-3
v_gene: TRBV5-1
d_gene: TRBD1
CDR3aa: CASSLDGQGLNTIYF
CDR3nt: TGCGCCAGCAGCTTGGACGGACAGGGTCTTAACACCATATATTTT

abundance: .
j_gene: TRBJ1-2
v_gene: TRBV7-9
d_gene: TRBD1
CDR3aa: CASSLYRGEGYTF
CDR3nt: TGTGCCAGCAGCCTCTACAGGGGAGAAGGCTACACCTTC

abundance: .
j_gene: TRBJ2-2
v_gene: TRBV11-2
d_gene: .
CDR3aa: CASSPPSPPDRRGTGELFF
CDR3nt: TGTGCCAGCAGCCCCCCCTCTCCCCCAGACAGGCGAGGCACCGGGGAGCTGTTTTTT

abundance: .
j_gene: TRBJ1-3
v_gene: TRBV6-6
d_gene: .
CDR3aa: CASTKLGSLPGNTIYF
CDR3nt: TGTGCCAGCACCAAATTGGGGTCCCTTCCCGGAAACACCATATATTTT

abundance: .
j_gene: TRBJ2-7
v_gene: TRBV18
d_gene: .
CDR3aa: CASSPPLSSYEQYF
CDR3nt: TGTGCCAGCTCACCACCCCTAAGCTCCTACGAGCAGTACTTC

abundance: .
j_gene: TRBJ2-2
v_gene: TRBV2
d_gene: .
CDR3aa: CASGVGEAGELFF
CDR3nt: TGTGCCAGCGGCGTAGGGGAGGCCGGGGAGCTGTTTTTT

abundance: .
j_gene: TRBJ2-7
v_gene: TRBV5-8
d_gene: TRBD2
CDR3aa: CASSLIAGRYEQYF
CDR3nt: TGTGCCAGCAGCTTAATAGCGGGACGCTACGAGCAGTACTTC

abundance: .
j_gene: TRBJ2-1
v_gene: TRBV4-2
d_gene: TRBD2
CDR3aa: CASSPLAGGPNEQFF
CDR3nt: TGTGCCAGCAGCCCTTTAGCGGGAGGGCCGAACGAGCAGTTCTTC

abundance: .
j_gene: TRBJ2-1
v_gene: TRBV6-6
d_gene: TRBD1
CDR3aa: CASWVRGLGYNEQFF
CDR3nt: TGTGCCAGCTGGGTAAGGGGGCTGGGTTACAATGAGCAGTTCTTC

abundance: .
j_gene: TRBJ2-5
v_gene: TRBV7-7
d_gene: .
CDR3aa: CASSSLLGAAQETQYF
CDR3nt: TGTGCCAGCAGCTCCCTCCTAGGGGCGGCTCAAGAGACCCAGTACTTC

abundance: .
j_gene: TRBJ1-6
v_gene: TRBV19
d_gene: .
CDR3aa: CASSMSLATGSPLHF
CDR3nt: TGTGCCAGTAGTATGAGTCTGGCAACCGGTTCACCCCTCCACTTT

abundance: .
j_gene: TRBJ1-2
v_gene: TRBV4-3
d_gene: .
CDR3aa: CASSVPGTNYGYTF
CDR3nt: TGCGCCAGCAGCGTACCCGGGACAAATTATGGCTACACCTTC

abundance: .
j_gene: TRBJ2-1
v_gene: TRBV5-1
d_gene: TRBD2
CDR3aa: CASSLGGRALDEQFF
CDR3nt: TGCGCCAGCAGCTTGGGCGGGAGGGCCTTAGATGAGCAGTTCTTC

abundance: .
j_gene: TRBJ2-5
v_gene: TRBV9
d_gene: TRBD2
CDR3aa: CASSVGLAGILETQYF
CDR3nt: TGTGCCAGCAGCGTAGGACTAGCGGGAATCTTAGAGACCCAGTACTTC

abundance: .
j_gene: TRBJ2-2
v_gene: TRBV6-1
d_gene: .
CDR3aa: CASSLSWGFTGELFF
CDR3nt: TGTGCCAGCAGTCTATCTTGGGGTTTTACCGGGGAGCTGTTTTTT

abundance: .
j_gene: TRBJ1-2
v_gene: TRBV9
d_gene: .
CDR3aa: CASSVGHEHGYTF
CDR3nt: TGTGCCAGCAGCGTAGGACACGAGCATGGCTACACCTTC

abundance: .
j_gene: TRBJ1-2
v_gene: TRBV6-1
d_gene: TRBD1
CDR3aa: CASTSGRGPNYGYTF
CDR3nt: TGTGCCAGCACCTCTGGGAGGGGGCCTAACTATGGCTACACCTTC

abundance: .
j_gene: TRBJ2-5
v_gene: TRBV5-1
d_gene: TRBD2
CDR3aa: CASSPGTSGSFGTQYF
CDR3nt: TGCGCCAGCAGCCCCGGGACTAGCGGGAGTTTCGGGACCCAGTACTTC

abundance: .
j_gene: TRBJ2-1
v_gene: TRBV18
d_gene: TRBD1
CDR3aa: CASSPGTGGYNEQFF
CDR3nt: TGTGCCAGCTCACCCGGGACAGGGGGTTACAATGAGCAGTTCTTC

abundance: .
j_gene: TRBJ1-4
v_gene: TRBV28
d_gene: TRBD1
CDR3aa: CASSLSAGGKEKLFF
CDR3nt: TGTGCCAGCAGTTTATCGGCAGGGGGGAAGGAAAAACTGTTTTTT

abundance: .
j_gene: TRBJ2-5
v_gene: TRBV10-3
d_gene: TRBD1
CDR3aa: CAISDRGLETQYF
CDR3nt: TGTGCCATCAGTGACAGGGGGCTGGAGACCCAGTACTTC

abundance: .
j_gene: TRBJ1-1
v_gene: TRBV7-2
d_gene: .
CDR3aa: CASSLSLRQNTEAFF
CDR3nt: TGTGCCAGCAGCTTAAGCCTGAGGCAGAACACTGAAGCTTTCTTT

abundance: .
j_gene: TRBJ2-1
v_gene: TRBV29-1
d_gene: TRBD2
CDR3aa: CSVVRASGRGAYNEQFF
CDR3nt: TGCAGCGTTGTTAGGGCTAGCGGGAGGGGGGCCTACAATGAGCAGTTCTTC

abundance: .
j_gene: TRBJ2-2
v_gene: TRBV7-9
d_gene: TRBD1
CDR3aa: CASSFDTSTGTGELFF
CDR3nt: TGTGCCAGCAGCTTCGACACCTCGACAGGGACCGGGGAGCTGTTTTTT

abundance: once
j_gene: TRBJ2-1
v_gene: TRBV6-5
d_gene: .
CDR3aa: CASSYGGTATEQFF
CDR3nt: TGTGCCAGCAGTTACGGGGGGACCGCTACTGAGCAGTTCTTC

abundance: .
j_gene: TRBJ2-1
v_gene: TRBV19
d_gene: TRBD2
CDR3aa: CASSPRTSGVNEQFF
CDR3nt: TGTGCCAGTAGTCCCCGGACTAGCGGGGTGAATGAGCAGTTCTTC

abundance: .
j_gene: TRBJ2-2
v_gene: TRBV12-5
d_gene: TRBD2
CDR3aa: CASGFWTSGRTGELFF
CDR3nt: TGTGCTAGTGGTTTTTGGACTAGCGGGAGAACCGGGGAGCTGTTTTTT

abundance: .
j_gene: TRBJ1-1
v_gene: TRBV19
d_gene: .
CDR3aa: CASRIQTENTEAFF
CDR3nt: TGTGCCAGTAGGATCCAAACAGAGAACACTGAAGCTTTCTTT

abundance: .
j_gene: TRBJ2-7
v_gene: TRBV19
d_gene: .
CDR3aa: CASSEGGFSSYEQYF
CDR3nt: TGTGCCAGTAGCGAAGGAGGTTTTAGCTCCTACGAGCAGTACTTC

abundance: once
j_gene: TRBJ1-1
v_gene: TRBV18
d_gene: .
CDR3aa: CASSPRQNTEAFF
CDR3nt: TGTGCCAGCTCACCGCGACAGAACACTGAAGCTTTCTTT

abundance: once
j_gene: TRBJ1-2
v_gene: TRBV7-9
d_gene: TRBD1
CDR3aa: CASSLQGYDYGYTF
CDR3nt: TGTGCCAGCAGCCTACAGGGGTACGACTATGGCTACACCTTC

abundance: .
j_gene: TRBJ1-2
v_gene: TRBV7-3
d_gene: .
CDR3aa: CASSYLGVDGYTF
CDR3nt: TGTGCCAGCAGCTATCTGGGAGTGGATGGCTACACCTTC

abundance: once
j_gene: TRBJ2-3
v_gene: TRBV11-3
d_gene: .
CDR3aa: CASSSKFPPEHFTDTQYF
CDR3nt: TGTGCCAGCAGCTCTAAGTTCCCTCCCGAACACTTCACAGATACGCAGTATTTT

abundance: .
j_gene: TRBJ2-3
v_gene: TRBV15
d_gene: TRBD2
CDR3aa: CATSTGLAGLTDTQYF
CDR3nt: TGTGCCACCAGCACCGGACTAGCGGGACTCACAGATACGCAGTATTTT